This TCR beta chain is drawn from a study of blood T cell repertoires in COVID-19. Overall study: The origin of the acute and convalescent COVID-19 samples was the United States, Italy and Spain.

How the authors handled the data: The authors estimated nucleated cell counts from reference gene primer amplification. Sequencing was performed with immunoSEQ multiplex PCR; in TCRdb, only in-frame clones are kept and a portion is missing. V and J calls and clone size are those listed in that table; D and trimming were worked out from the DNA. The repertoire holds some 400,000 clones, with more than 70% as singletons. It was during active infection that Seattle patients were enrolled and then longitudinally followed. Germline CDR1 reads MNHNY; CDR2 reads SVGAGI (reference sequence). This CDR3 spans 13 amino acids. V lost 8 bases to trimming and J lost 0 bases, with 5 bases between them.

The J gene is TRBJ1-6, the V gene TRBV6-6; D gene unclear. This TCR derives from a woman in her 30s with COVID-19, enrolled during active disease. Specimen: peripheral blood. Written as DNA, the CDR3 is TGTGCCAGCGCCAGCTCCTATAATTCACCCCTCCACTTT. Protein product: CASASSYNSPLHF.